This T cell receptor (beta chain) was identified during a study of cytomegalovirus exposure and HLA in healthy donors. The junction had 8 bases not matched to a gene; V was cut back by 5 bases and J by 0 bases. The germline CDR1 and CDR2 sequences are SNHLY and FYNNEI. This CDR3 is built from 16 residues. Study-wide results and caveats: In a later analysis, HLA-associated TCR beta chains were more clonally expanded than equally common others. Links to common viral pathogens appeared, in a later analysis, for several of the most significant clusters.

13 Jbeta primers and 60 Vbeta primers were used for the PCR. Sequenced by immunoSEQ multiplex PCR; TCRdb stores in-frame clones only, minus some. The sample carries tens of thousands of clones, roughly four fifths recorded once. Comment on this clone: Antigen specificity is unknown.

The chain is built from TRBV2 and TRBJ1-2; 8 bases fit TRBD1. This TCR was sampled from a man aged 30-40 years in good health and CMV-seronegative. Material for sequencing was PBMCs. The CDR3 is CASSQLGQGSNYGYTF. The CDR3 DNA reads as TGTGCCAGCAGTCAATTAGGACAGGGCTCTAACTATGGCTACACCTTC.